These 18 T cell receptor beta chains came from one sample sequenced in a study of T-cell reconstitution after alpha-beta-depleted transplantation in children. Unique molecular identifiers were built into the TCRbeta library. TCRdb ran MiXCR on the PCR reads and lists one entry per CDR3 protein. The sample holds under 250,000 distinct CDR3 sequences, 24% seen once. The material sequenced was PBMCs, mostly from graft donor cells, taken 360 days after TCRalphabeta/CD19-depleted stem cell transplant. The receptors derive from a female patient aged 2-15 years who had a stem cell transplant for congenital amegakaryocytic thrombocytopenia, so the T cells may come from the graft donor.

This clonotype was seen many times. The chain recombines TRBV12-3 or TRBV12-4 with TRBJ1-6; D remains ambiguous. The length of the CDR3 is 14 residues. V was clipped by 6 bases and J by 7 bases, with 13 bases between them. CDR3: CASSRIDTNSPLHF. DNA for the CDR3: TGTGCCAGCAGCCGCATCGACACGAATTCACCCCTCCACTTT.

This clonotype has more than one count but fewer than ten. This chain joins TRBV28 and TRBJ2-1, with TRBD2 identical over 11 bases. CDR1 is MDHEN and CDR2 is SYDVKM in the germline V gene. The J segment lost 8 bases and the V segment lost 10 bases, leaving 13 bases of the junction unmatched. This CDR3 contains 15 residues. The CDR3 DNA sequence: TGTGCCACCACTGAAACTAGCGGGGGAGTCCATGAGCAGTTCTTC. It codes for CATTETSGGVHEQFF.

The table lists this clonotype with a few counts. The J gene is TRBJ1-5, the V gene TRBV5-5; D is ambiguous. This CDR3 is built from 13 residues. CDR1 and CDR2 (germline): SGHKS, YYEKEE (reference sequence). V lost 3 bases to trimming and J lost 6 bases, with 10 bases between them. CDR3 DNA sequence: TGTGCCAGCAGCTCCCTCGTGAGTCAGCCCCAGCATTTT. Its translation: CASSSLVSQPQHF. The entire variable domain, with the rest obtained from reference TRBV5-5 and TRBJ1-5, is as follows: DAGVTQSPTHLIKTRGQQVTLRCSPISGHKSVSWYQQVLGQGPQFIFQYYEKEERGRGNFPDRFSARQFPNYSSELNVNALLLGDSALYLCASSSLVSQPQHFGDGTRLSIL.

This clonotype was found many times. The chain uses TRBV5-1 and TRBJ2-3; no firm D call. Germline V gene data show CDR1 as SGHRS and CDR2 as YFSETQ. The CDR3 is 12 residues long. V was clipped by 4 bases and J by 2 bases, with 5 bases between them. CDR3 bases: TGCGCCAGCAGCAGAACCACAGATACGCAGTATTTT. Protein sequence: CASSRTTDTQYF.

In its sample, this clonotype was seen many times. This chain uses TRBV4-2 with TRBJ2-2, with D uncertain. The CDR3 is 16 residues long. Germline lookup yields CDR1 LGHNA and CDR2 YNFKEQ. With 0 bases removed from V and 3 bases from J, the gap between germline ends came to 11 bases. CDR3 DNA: TGTGCCAGCAGCCAAGATGGGGTCTTCGACACCGGGGAGCTGTTTTTT. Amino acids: CASSQDGVFDTGELFF.

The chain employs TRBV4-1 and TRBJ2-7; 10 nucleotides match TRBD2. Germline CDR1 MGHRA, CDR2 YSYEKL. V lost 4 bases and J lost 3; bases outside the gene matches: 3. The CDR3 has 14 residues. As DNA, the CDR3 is TGCGCCAGCAGCCCAGGACTAGCGGACTACGAGCAGTACTTC. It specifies CASSPGLADYEQYF.

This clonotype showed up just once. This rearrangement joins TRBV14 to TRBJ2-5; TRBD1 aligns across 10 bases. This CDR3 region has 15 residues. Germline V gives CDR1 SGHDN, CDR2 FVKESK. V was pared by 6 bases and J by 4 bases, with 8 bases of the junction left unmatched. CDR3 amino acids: CASSTSRDRGETQYF. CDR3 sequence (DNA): TGTGCCAGCAGTACGAGTCGGGACAGGGGAGAGACCCAGTACTTC.

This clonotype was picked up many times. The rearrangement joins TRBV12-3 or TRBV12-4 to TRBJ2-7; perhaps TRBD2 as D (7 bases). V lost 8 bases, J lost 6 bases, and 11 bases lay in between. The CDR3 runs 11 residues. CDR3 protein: CASGRDTEQYF. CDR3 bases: TGTGCCAGCGGGAGGGACACCGAGCAGTACTTC.

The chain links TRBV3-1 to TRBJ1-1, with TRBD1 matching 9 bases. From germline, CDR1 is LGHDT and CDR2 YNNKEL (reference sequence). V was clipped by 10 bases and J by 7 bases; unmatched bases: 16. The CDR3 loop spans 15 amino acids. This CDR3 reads CATQLQGAGLGEAFF. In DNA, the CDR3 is TGTGCCACCCAGCTACAGGGGGCTGGATTGGGTGAAGCTTTCTTT.

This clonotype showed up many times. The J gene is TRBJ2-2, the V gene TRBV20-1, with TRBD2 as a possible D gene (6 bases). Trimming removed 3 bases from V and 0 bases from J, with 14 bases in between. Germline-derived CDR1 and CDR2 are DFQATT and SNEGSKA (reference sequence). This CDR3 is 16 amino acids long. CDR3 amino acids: CSASPLAPTNTGELFF. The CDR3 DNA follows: TGCAGTGCTAGCCCTCTAGCGCCTACGAACACCGGGGAGCTGTTTTTT.

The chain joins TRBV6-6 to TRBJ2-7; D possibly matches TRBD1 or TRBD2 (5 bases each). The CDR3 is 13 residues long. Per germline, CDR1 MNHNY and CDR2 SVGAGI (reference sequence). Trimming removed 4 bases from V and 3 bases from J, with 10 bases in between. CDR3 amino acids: CASSLPGRYEQYF. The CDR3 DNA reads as TGTGCCAGCAGTTTACCGGGACGCTACGAGCAGTACTTC.

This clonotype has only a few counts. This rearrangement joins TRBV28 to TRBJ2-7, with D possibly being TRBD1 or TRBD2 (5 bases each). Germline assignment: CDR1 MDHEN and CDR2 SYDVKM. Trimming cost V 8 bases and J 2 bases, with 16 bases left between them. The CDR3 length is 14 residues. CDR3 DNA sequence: TGTGCCAGCTCACCCTGGGGACCGACCTACGAGCAGTACTTC. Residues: CASSPWGPTYEQYF.

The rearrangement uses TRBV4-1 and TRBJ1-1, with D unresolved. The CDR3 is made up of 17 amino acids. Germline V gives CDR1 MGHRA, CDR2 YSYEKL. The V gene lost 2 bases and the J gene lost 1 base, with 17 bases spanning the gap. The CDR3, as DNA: TGCGCCAGCAGCCAAAGTCGGTATGAGACCCGGAACACTGAAGCTTTCTTT. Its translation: CASSQSRYETRNTEAFF.

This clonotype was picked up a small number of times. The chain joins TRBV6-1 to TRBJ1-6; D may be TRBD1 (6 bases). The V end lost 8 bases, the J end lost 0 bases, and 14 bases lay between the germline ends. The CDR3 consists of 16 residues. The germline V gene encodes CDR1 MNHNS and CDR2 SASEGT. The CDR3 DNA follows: TGTGCCAGCCAAGACAGGAGGAGCTCCTATAATTCACCCCTCCACTTT. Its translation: CASQDRRSSYNSPLHF.

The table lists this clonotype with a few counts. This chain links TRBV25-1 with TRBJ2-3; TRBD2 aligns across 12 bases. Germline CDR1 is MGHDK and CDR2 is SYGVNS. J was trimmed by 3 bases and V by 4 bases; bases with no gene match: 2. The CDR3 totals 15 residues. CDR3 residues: CASSVGTSGTDTQYF. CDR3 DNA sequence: TGTGCCAGCAGTGTTGGGACTAGCGGGACAGATACGCAGTATTTT.

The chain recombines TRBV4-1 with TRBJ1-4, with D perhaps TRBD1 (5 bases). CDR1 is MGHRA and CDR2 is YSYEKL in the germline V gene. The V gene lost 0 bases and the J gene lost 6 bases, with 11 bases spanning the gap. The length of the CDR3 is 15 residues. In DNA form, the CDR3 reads TGCGCCAGCAGCCAAGACGGGGGTGGTGATGAAAAACTGTTTTTT. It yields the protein CASSQDGGGDEKLFF.

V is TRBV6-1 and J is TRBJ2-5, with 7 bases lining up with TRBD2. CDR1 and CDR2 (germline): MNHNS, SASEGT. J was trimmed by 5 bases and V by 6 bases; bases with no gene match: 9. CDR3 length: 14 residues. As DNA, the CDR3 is TGTGCCAGCAGCCAACCAGGACTAGACGAGACCCAGTACTTC. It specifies CASSQPGLDETQYF.

CDR3 in DNA: TGCAGCGGAGGCGTGGAGCCCCAGCATTTT. It is translated as CSGGVEPQHF. The V call is TRBV29-1, the J call TRBJ1-5; D is unclear. The germline CDR1 and CDR2 sequences are SQVTM and ANQGSEA. The CDR3 loop spans 10 amino acids. V was trimmed by 7 bases and J by 8 bases, leaving 9 bases between them.